These T cell receptor beta chains were read from a single sample in a study of T cell changes during pregnancy in multiple sclerosis. TCRdb's copy holds only in-frame clones and misses some; the assay was immunoSEQ multiplex PCR. The sample consists of about 58,000 clones, 93% of them appearing once. The sample consisted of CD8+ T cells from peripheral blood mononuclear cells, taken in the second trimester of pregnancy. The origin of the receptors is a female donor with multiple sclerosis, enrolled in a pregnancy study. Each CDR3 is given with its conserved first and last residue. D genes are given only for firm matches. For some rows the clone size is stated as once, few or many, or as a class when expanded; others skip it.

TRBV7-6,.,TRBJ1-3,TRBD1,CASSLQGAGNTIYF,TGTGCCAGCAGCCTACAGGGGGCTGGAAACACCATATATTTT
TRBV19,.,TRBJ2-5,TRBD1,CASRWTGGRAETQYF,TGTGCCAGTAGGTGGACAGGGGGAAGGGCGGAGACCCAGTACTTC
TRBV4-2,.,TRBJ1-1,.,CASSHAGEQNTEAFF,TGTGCCAGCAGCCACGCGGGGGAACAGAACACTGAAGCTTTCTTT
TRBV11-3,.,TRBJ1-1,.,CASSPGRNTEAFF,TGTGCCAGCAGCCCCGGTAGGAACACTGAAGCTTTCTTT
TRBV7-9,.,TRBJ2-1,TRBD1,CASNHRDRGNNEQFF,TGTGCCAGCAACCACCGGGACAGGGGAAACAATGAGCAGTTCTTC
TRBV7-8,.,TRBJ2-7,TRBD1,CASSATGDSSYEQYF,TGTGCCAGCAGCGCCACAGGGGATAGCTCCTACGAGCAGTACTTC
TRBV27,.,TRBJ2-1,TRBD2,CASSLIKAGGGEQFF,TGTGCCAGCAGTTTAATTAAAGCGGGGGGGGGCGAGCAGTTCTTC
TRBV19,.,TRBJ2-7,TRBD1,CASSGSGTGLQEQYF,TGTGCCAGTAGTGGGTCCGGGACAGGTCTGCAAGAGCAGTACTTC
TRBV29-1,once,TRBJ2-7,.,CSVVQGPRYEQYF,TGCAGCGTGGTACAGGGCCCCCGATACGAGCAGTACTTC
TRBV5-8,.,TRBJ2-3,TRBD2,CASSNNLVAGGPSDTQYF,TGTGCCAGCAGCAACAACCTAGTAGCGGGGGGTCCTTCGGATACGCAGTATTTT
TRBV27,.,TRBJ2-7,TRBD2,CASSPKTSGRYEQYF,TGTGCCAGCAGTCCAAAGACTAGCGGAAGATACGAGCAGTACTTC
TRBV19,.,TRBJ2-7,TRBD1,CASSKQGSSYEQYF,TGTGCCAGTAGTAAACAGGGGAGCTCCTACGAGCAGTACTTC
TRBV9,.,TRBJ1-2,.,CASSVAAQAARYGYTF,TGTGCCAGCAGCGTAGCCGCACAGGCCGCGAGGTATGGCTACACCTTC
TRBV9,.,TRBJ2-7,TRBD1,CASSLGTGNDEQYF,TGTGCCAGCAGCTTGGGGACAGGGAACGACGAGCAGTACTTC
TRBV9,.,TRBJ2-2,TRBD1,CASSPTGPTNTGELFF,TGTGCCAGCAGCCCGACAGGGCCTACGAACACCGGGGAGCTGTTTTTT
TRBV6-5,.,TRBJ2-7,.,CASSYGPAGNSYEQYF,TGTGCCAGCAGTTACGGGCCAGCGGGTAACTCCTACGAGCAGTACTTC
TRBV5-1,once,TRBJ2-7,.,CASSSLDSYEQYF,TGCGCCAGCAGCTCCCTCGACAGCTACGAGCAGTACTTC
TRBV9,few,TRBJ2-1,.,CASSVEGLTYNEQFF,TGTGCCAGCAGCGTAGAGGGGCTAACTTACAATGAGCAGTTCTTC
TRBV6-6,.,TRBJ2-4,.,CASSQSGFSKNIQYF,TGTGCCAGCAGTCAGTCAGGGTTTTCCAAAAACATTCAGTACTTC
TRBV9,.,TRBJ1-1,.,CASSAGTPNTEAFF,TGTGCCAGCAGCGCCGGGACACCGAACACTGAAGCTTTCTTT
TRBV4-2,.,TRBJ2-1,.,CASSQDPGLGGHNEQFF,TGTGCCAGCAGCCAAGACCCGGGACTCGGCGGTCACAATGAGCAGTTCTTC
TRBV5-1,.,TRBJ2-1,TRBD1,CASSLGTYGTGNPKGRHEQFF,TGCGCCAGCAGCTTGGGTACCTACGGGACAGGTAACCCGAAGGGGAGGCATGAGCAGTTCTTC
TRBV30,.,TRBJ1-5,.,CAWNPTGKGQPQHF,TGTGCCTGGAATCCTACAGGGAAAGGACAGCCCCAGCATTTT
TRBV5-4,.,TRBJ1-4,.,CASSADATNEKLFF,TGTGCCAGCAGCGCGGATGCAACTAATGAAAAACTGTTTTTT
TRBV7-9,.,TRBJ2-5,TRBD1,CASSSGQGETQYF,TGTGCCAGCAGCTCGGGACAGGGGGAGACCCAGTACTTC
TRBV7-9,.,TRBJ2-7,.,CASSLQGKGSYEQYF,TGTGCCAGCAGCCTGCAGGGGAAAGGTTCCTACGAGCAGTACTTC
TRBV5-5,.,TRBJ1-2,TRBD1,CASSLADRLLNYGYTF,TGTGCCAGCAGCTTGGCGGACAGGCTCCTAAACTATGGCTACACCTTC
TRBV14,.,TRBJ2-1,.,CASSLRRNEQFF,TGTGCCAGCAGCTTAAGGAGAAATGAGCAGTTCTTC
TRBV10-2,once,TRBJ2-7,TRBD2,CASYQAGGSDEQYF,TGCGCCAGTTACCAAGCGGGAGGGTCCGACGAGCAGTACTTC
TRBV4-1,.,TRBJ2-2,.,CASSQDRGDTGELFF,TGCGCCAGCAGCCAAGACAGGGGGGACACCGGGGAGCTGTTTTTT
TRBV29-1,.,TRBJ2-1,TRBD1,CSVEWDSQTYNEQFF,TGCAGCGTTGAATGGGACAGCCAGACCTACAATGAGCAGTTCTTC
TRBV6-1,.,TRBJ2-1,.,CASSWTEYNEQFF,TGTGCCAGCAGTTGGACAGAATACAATGAGCAGTTCTTC
TRBV5-1,.,TRBJ1-2,TRBD1,CASSLALGTGGYGYTF,TGCGCCAGCAGCTTGGCCTTAGGGACAGGGGGCTATGGCTACACCTTC
TRBV27,.,TRBJ2-2,TRBD1,CASTPQGVTGELFF,TGTGCCAGCACCCCTCAGGGGGTCACCGGGGAGCTGTTTTTT
TRBV7-6,.,TRBJ1-1,TRBD1,CASSPRGQGDMVAFF,TGTGCCAGCAGCCCAAGAGGACAGGGGGATATGGTAGCTTTCTTT
TRBV27,.,TRBJ2-2,TRBD2,CASSLGLASRELFF,TGTGCCAGCAGCTTGGGACTAGCGTCCCGGGAGCTGTTTTTT
TRBV5-1,.,TRBJ2-1,.,CASSLSDEQFF,TGCGCCAGCAGCCTCTCCGATGAGCAGTTCTTC
TRBV14,.,TRBJ2-7,.,CASYRSGAHYEQYF,TGTGCCAGCTATCGCTCAGGGGCCCACTACGAGCAGTACTTC
TRBV6-1,.,TRBJ2-7,TRBD1,CASSWGQGAYEQYF,TGTGCCAGCAGTTGGGGACAGGGGGCCTACGAGCAGTACTTC
TRBV27,.,TRBJ1-1,.,CASSPSGGGGTEAFF,TGTGCCAGCAGTCCGTCCGGGGGTGGGGGCACTGAAGCTTTCTTT
TRBV6-5,.,TRBJ2-2,.,CASSYRQGTGELFF,TGTGCCAGCAGTTACAGGCAGGGGACCGGGGAGCTGTTTTTT
TRBV7-6,.,TRBJ2-1,.,CASSLAGTNEQFF,TGTGCCAGCAGCTTAGCCGGGACAAATGAGCAGTTCTTC
TRBV7-2,.,TRBJ2-1,TRBD2,CASSLVSGVYNEQFF,TGTGCCAGCAGCTTAGTAAGCGGGGTTTACAATGAGCAGTTCTTC